This entry lists 7 T cell receptor beta chains sequenced from one sample in a study of blood T cell repertoires in COVID-19. Profiled with immunoSEQ multiplex PCR; TCRdb holds only in-frame clones, not every one. The profile shows 180,000 or so clones, over 80% of them singletons. The sample consisted of PBMCs or T cells enriched from blood (not recorded which). The receptor set was obtained from a woman aged 55-70 years who had recovered from COVID-19.

This clone has more than one count but fewer than ten. The chain recombines TRBV2 with TRBJ2-7; 9 nucleotides align to TRBD2. The CDR3 runs 13 residues. Germline loops: CDR1 SNHLY, CDR2 FYNNEI. Trimming at V came to 8 bases and at J to 8 bases, leaving 10 bases not matched to a gene. The CDR3 bases are TGTGCCAGCGGGCCGAGCGGGGGGATCAAGCAGTACTTC. Translating it yields CASGPSGGIKQYF. The variable domain in full, completed from reference TRBV2 and TRBJ2-7, reads EPEVTQTPSHQVTQMGQEVILRCVPISNHLYFYWYRQILGQKVEFLVSFYNNEISEKSEIFDDQFSVERPDGSNFTLKIRSTKLEDSAMYFCASGPSGGIKQYFGPGTRLTVT.

CDR3: CASSISRGGYGYTF. DNA of the CDR3: TGTGCCAGTAGTATTTCCAGGGGCGGCTATGGCTACACCTTC. V is TRBV19 and J is TRBJ1-2, with D perhaps matching TRBD1 (6 bases). The CDR3 runs 14 residues. Between the trimmed V and J ends, which lost 3 bases and 4 bases, there was a span of 12 bases. The germline gives CDR1 LNHDA, CDR2 SQIVND (reference sequence).

The chain links TRBV10-1 to TRBJ2-5, with TRBD2 as a possible D gene (6 bases). This CDR3 contains 17 residues. Germline lookup yields CDR1 WNHNN and CDR2 SYGVQD (reference sequence). V was cut by 3 bases and J by 2 bases, with 19 bases left in between. In DNA, the CDR3 is TGCGCCAGCAGTGACCCCGGGGGAGAGGGCCATCAAGAGACCCAGTACTTC. The encoded protein is CASSDPGGEGHQETQYF.

This clone was observed a single time. The V call is TRBV2, the J call TRBJ2-1; 9 bases line up with TRBD1. V lost 9 bases, J lost 8 bases, and 14 bases stayed unmatched. This CDR3 region has 15 residues. Germline V lookup: CDR1 SNHLY, CDR2 FYNNEI. CDR3 sequence: CASTVRGQGADEQFF. CDR3 DNA sequence: TGTGCCAGTACGGTTCGGGGACAGGGTGCCGATGAGCAGTTCTTC.

The chain recombines TRBV29-1 with TRBJ1-1; 9 bases match TRBD1. Per the germline V gene, CDR1 is SQVTM and CDR2 is ANQGSEA. The V segment lost 7 bases and the J segment 4 bases; nucleotides outside the gene matches: 7. CDR3 size: 13 residues. DNA for the CDR3: TGCAGCGCGGACAGGGGATATGGCACTGAAGCTTTCTTT. Amino acid sequence: CSADRGYGTEAFF.

Turning to this clone: The identical CDR3 is also encoded by other nucleotide sequences in the sample. The chain carries TRBV5-1 and TRBJ1-2, with 8 bases matching TRBD1. CDR1 and CDR2 (germline): SGHRS, YFSETQ. This CDR3 is built from 14 residues. Losses at the gene ends were 3 bases for V and 2 bases for J; bases not matched to a gene: 3. The CDR3 region is CASSSRTGNYGYTF. Written as DNA, the CDR3 is TGCGCCAGCAGCTCCCGGACAGGGAACTATGGCTACACCTTC.

The chain uses TRBV19 and TRBJ1-6, with 7 bases that match TRBD1. There are 14 residues in the CDR3. V shed 3 bases, J shed 9 bases, and the junction held 5 bases outside the gene matches. In germline, CDR1 is LNHDA, CDR2 SQIVND (reference sequence). The CDR3 region is CASSIQGVSSPLHF. The CDR3 nucleotides are TGTGCCAGTAGTATCCAGGGGGTAAGTTCACCCCTCCACTTT.